These T cell receptor beta chains were read from a single sample in a study of T cells in localized non-small cell lung cancer. Measured with immunoSEQ multiplex PCR; TCRdb has only the in-frame clones, and not every one. The profile shows roughly 48,000 clones, 60% to 80% of them singletons. Sample: peripheral blood, taken before any cancer treatment. The receptor set was obtained from a man aged 40 to 70 with stage I squamous cell lung carcinoma. The CDR3 runs from the conserved cysteine through the conserved F or W. A D gene is named only where the DNA matches it firmly. Expanded clones get a size class; other rows say once, few or many, or leave the size out.

len: 11; d_gene: NA; abundance: NA; j_gene: TRBJ1-6; v_gene: TRBV30; CDR3aa: CAWSELSPLHF; CDR3nt: TGTGCCTGGAGTGAACTTTCACCCCTCCACTTT
len: 15; d_gene: TRBD1; abundance: NA; j_gene: TRBJ1-1; v_gene: TRBV19; CDR3aa: CASSLRGGENTEAFF; CDR3nt: TGTGCCAGTAGTCTTCGAGGGGGCGAGAACACTGAAGCTTTCTTT
len: 12; d_gene: NA; abundance: NA; j_gene: TRBJ1-3; v_gene: TRBV28; CDR3aa: CASRVSGNTIYF; CDR3nt: TGTGCCAGCCGAGTCTCTGGAAACACCATATATTTT
len: 18; d_gene: TRBD2; abundance: NA; j_gene: TRBJ2-3; v_gene: TRBV5-1; CDR3aa: CASSTTSGGALSTDTQYF; CDR3nt: TGCGCCAGCAGCACCACTAGCGGGGGGGCCCTGAGCACAGATACGCAGTATTTT
len: 14; d_gene: TRBD1; abundance: NA; j_gene: TRBJ2-7; v_gene: TRBV4-2; CDR3aa: CASSSGQGDYEQYF; CDR3nt: TGTGCCAGCAGCTCGGGACAGGGGGACTACGAGCAGTACTTC
len: 15; d_gene: NA; abundance: NA; j_gene: TRBJ1-1; v_gene: TRBV18; CDR3aa: CASSPQGPLNTEAFF; CDR3nt: TGTGCCAGCTCACCACAGGGGCCCTTGAACACTGAAGCTTTCTTT
len: 14; d_gene: TRBD2; abundance: NA; j_gene: TRBJ2-1; v_gene: TRBV4-3; CDR3aa: CASSQGGGAEEQFF; CDR3nt: TGCGCCAGCAGCCAAGGCGGGGGGGCCGAAGAGCAGTTCTTC
len: 13; d_gene: NA; abundance: NA; j_gene: TRBJ1-1; v_gene: TRBV6-6; CDR3aa: CASSLNLAAEAFF; CDR3nt: TGTGCCAGCAGTCTTAATTTGGCGGCTGAAGCTTTCTTT
len: 15; d_gene: NA; abundance: few; j_gene: TRBJ2-1; v_gene: TRBV6-1; CDR3aa: CASSEAGLEYNEQFF; CDR3nt: TGTGCCAGCAGTGAAGCGGGACTGGAGTACAATGAGCAGTTCTTC
len: 16; d_gene: NA; abundance: NA; j_gene: TRBJ2-3; v_gene: TRBV4-3; CDR3aa: CASSQDHMTSTDTQYF; CDR3nt: TGCGCCAGCAGCCAAGATCATATGACTAGCACAGATACGCAGTATTTT
len: 11; d_gene: NA; abundance: NA; j_gene: TRBJ2-1; v_gene: TRBV20-1; CDR3aa: CSVERANEQFF; CDR3nt: TGCAGTGTTGAGCGGGCTAATGAGCAGTTCTTC
len: 14; d_gene: NA; abundance: once; j_gene: TRBJ1-2; v_gene: TRBV28; CDR3aa: CASSFIAAVYGYTF; CDR3nt: TGTGCCAGCAGTTTCATCGCAGCCGTATATGGCTACACCTTC
len: 14; d_gene: NA; abundance: NA; j_gene: TRBJ2-5; v_gene: TRBV6-6; CDR3aa: CASSWRGGEETQYF; CDR3nt: TGTGCCAGCAGCTGGCGGGGCGGGGAAGAGACCCAGTACTTC
len: 12; d_gene: NA; abundance: NA; j_gene: TRBJ2-7; v_gene: TRBV19; CDR3aa: CASSPDNYEQYF; CDR3nt: TGTGCCAGTAGCCCCGACAACTACGAGCAGTACTTC
len: 15; d_gene: TRBD2; abundance: NA; j_gene: TRBJ2-1; v_gene: TRBV7-3; CDR3aa: CASGSGGGTYNEQFF; CDR3nt: TGTGCCAGCGGTTCGGGCGGGGGGACCTACAATGAGCAGTTCTTC
len: 14; d_gene: NA; abundance: NA; j_gene: TRBJ1-6; v_gene: TRBV7-3; CDR3aa: CASSLGGGNSPLHF; CDR3nt: TGTGCCAGCAGCTTAGGGGGAGGCAATTCACCCCTCCACTTT
len: 12; d_gene: TRBD1; abundance: NA; j_gene: TRBJ2-7; v_gene: TRBV27; CDR3aa: CASSRDRGYQYF; CDR3nt: TGTGCCAGCAGCCGGGACAGGGGTTATCAGTACTTC
len: 13; d_gene: TRBD1; abundance: few; j_gene: TRBJ2-5; v_gene: TRBV28; CDR3aa: CASRPDRVETQYF; CDR3nt: TGTGCCAGCAGGCCGGACAGGGTAGAGACCCAGTACTTC
len: 16; d_gene: NA; abundance: NA; j_gene: TRBJ2-3; v_gene: TRBV5-1; CDR3aa: CASSLGGTHGTDTQYF; CDR3nt: TGCGCCAGCAGCTTGGGGGGGACCCACGGCACAGATACGCAGTATTTT
len: 13; d_gene: NA; abundance: NA; j_gene: TRBJ2-5; v_gene: TRBV30; CDR3aa: CAWSVGQGETQYF; CDR3nt: TGTGCCTGGAGTGTTGGGCAGGGAGAGACCCAGTACTTC
len: 16; d_gene: TRBD2; abundance: NA; j_gene: TRBJ2-3; v_gene: TRBV28; CDR3aa: CASSPPSSGDTDTQYF; CDR3nt: TGTGCCAGCAGTCCCCCCTCTAGCGGGGACACAGATACGCAGTATTTT
len: 12; d_gene: TRBD2; abundance: NA; j_gene: TRBJ2-7; v_gene: TRBV6-5; CDR3aa: CATQVRGDEQYF; CDR3nt: TGTGCCACCCAAGTCCGGGGGGACGAGCAGTACTTC
len: 15; d_gene: NA; abundance: NA; j_gene: TRBJ2-6; v_gene: TRBV27; CDR3aa: CATNSGSSGANVLTF; CDR3nt: TGTGCCACCAACTCAGGAAGCTCTGGGGCCAACGTCCTGACTTTC
len: 11; d_gene: NA; abundance: NA; j_gene: TRBJ1-1; v_gene: TRBV10-2; CDR3aa: CASSDDGKAFF; CDR3nt: TGCGCCAGCAGTGACGATGGGAAGGCTTTCTTT
len: 16; d_gene: TRBD1; abundance: NA; j_gene: TRBJ2-2; v_gene: TRBV9; CDR3aa: CASSVGTGWDTGELFF; CDR3nt: TGTGCCAGCAGCGTTGGGACAGGGTGGGACACCGGGGAGCTGTTTTTT
len: 14; d_gene: NA; abundance: NA; j_gene: TRBJ1-1; v_gene: TRBV27; CDR3aa: CASSLAGAGTEAFF; CDR3nt: TGTGCCAGCAGTTTAGCGGGGGCGGGCACTGAAGCTTTCTTT
len: 14; d_gene: TRBD1; abundance: NA; j_gene: TRBJ2-7; v_gene: TRBV6-1; CDR3aa: CASSTLQGDYEQYF; CDR3nt: TGTGCCAGCAGTACTTTACAGGGGGACTACGAGCAGTACTTC
len: 15; d_gene: TRBD2; abundance: NA; j_gene: TRBJ2-2; v_gene: TRBV19; CDR3aa: CASISSGREVGELFF; CDR3nt: TGTGCCAGTATCTCTTCAGGGAGGGAGGTCGGGGAGCTGTTTTTT
len: 12; d_gene: NA; abundance: NA; j_gene: TRBJ2-3; v_gene: TRBV6-5; CDR3aa: CASSSRLNTQYF; CDR3nt: TGTGCCAGCAGTTCTCGACTTAATACGCAGTATTTT
len: 13; d_gene: NA; abundance: NA; j_gene: TRBJ1-4; v_gene: TRBV28; CDR3aa: CASLSATNEKLFF; CDR3nt: TGTGCCAGTTTGAGTGCAACTAATGAAAAACTGTTTTTT
len: 13; d_gene: TRBD1; abundance: few; j_gene: TRBJ1-2; v_gene: TRBV7-2; CDR3aa: CASTRQGGYGYTF; CDR3nt: TGTGCCAGCACCAGACAGGGTGGCTATGGCTACACCTTC
len: 15; d_gene: NA; abundance: NA; j_gene: TRBJ1-4; v_gene: TRBV5-6; CDR3aa: CASSRKTTTNEKLFF; CDR3nt: TGTGCCAGCAGCCGGAAGACAACAACTAATGAAAAACTGTTTTTT
len: 16; d_gene: NA; abundance: once; j_gene: TRBJ1-1; v_gene: TRBV18; CDR3aa: CASSPPSRGRGTEAFF; CDR3nt: TGTGCCAGCTCACCACCGTCGAGGGGGAGGGGCACTGAAGCTTTCTTT
len: 14; d_gene: TRBD1; abundance: NA; j_gene: TRBJ2-7; v_gene: TRBV28; CDR3aa: CASTVGTGTYEQYF; CDR3nt: TGTGCCAGCACCGTAGGGACAGGGACCTACGAGCAGTACTTC
len: 14; d_gene: NA; abundance: NA; j_gene: TRBJ1-1; v_gene: TRBV6-1; CDR3aa: CASSEDWGVAEAFF; CDR3nt: TGTGCCAGCAGTGAAGACTGGGGGGTCGCTGAAGCTTTCTTT
len: 16; d_gene: NA; abundance: NA; j_gene: TRBJ1-4; v_gene: TRBV5-1; CDR3aa: CASSLGGGALNEKLFF; CDR3nt: TGCGCCAGCAGCTTGGGCGGCGGGGCTCTAAATGAAAAACTGTTTTTT
len: 17; d_gene: TRBD2; abundance: few; j_gene: TRBJ2-3; v_gene: TRBV7-3; CDR3aa: CASSLIGSGGRADTQYF; CDR3nt: TGTGCCAGCAGCTTAATAGGTAGCGGGGGGCGTGCAGATACGCAGTATTTT
len: 15; d_gene: NA; abundance: NA; j_gene: TRBJ1-3; v_gene: TRBV18; CDR3aa: CASSPGPGPGNTIYF; CDR3nt: TGTGCCAGCTCCCCGGGTCCTGGGCCTGGAAACACCATATATTTT
len: 17; d_gene: TRBD1; abundance: once; j_gene: TRBJ2-6; v_gene: TRBV5-6; CDR3aa: CASSLGTVFSGANVLTF; CDR3nt: TGTGCCAGCAGCCTCGGGACAGTTTTCTCTGGGGCCAACGTCCTGACTTTC
len: 15; d_gene: NA; abundance: NA; j_gene: TRBJ2-1; v_gene: TRBV5-8; CDR3aa: CASSTSGTFLTEQFF; CDR3nt: TGTGCCAGCAGCACCTCCGGGACGTTCCTTACTGAGCAGTTCTTC
len: 15; d_gene: TRBD2; abundance: NA; j_gene: TRBJ2-5; v_gene: TRBV5-4; CDR3aa: CASSPSTGGGETQYF; CDR3nt: TGTGCCAGCAGCCCCTCCACGGGAGGAGGAGAGACCCAGTACTTC
len: 15; d_gene: TRBD1; abundance: NA; j_gene: TRBJ2-1; v_gene: TRBV7-9; CDR3aa: CASSTDRSSYNEQFF; CDR3nt: TGTGCCAGCAGCACGGACAGGAGCTCCTACAATGAGCAGTTCTTC
len: 15; d_gene: NA; abundance: few; j_gene: TRBJ2-5; v_gene: TRBV5-6; CDR3aa: CASSLLEVKLETQYF; CDR3nt: TGTGCCAGCAGCTTACTTGAGGTAAAACTGGAGACCCAGTACTTC
len: 12; d_gene: NA; abundance: NA; j_gene: TRBJ2-7; v_gene: TRBV29-1; CDR3aa: CSVEVTAYEQYF; CDR3nt: TGCAGCGTTGAAGTGACAGCCTACGAGCAGTACTTC